This record concerns one T cell receptor beta chain sequence. The V and J ends lost 3 bases and 0 bases, in that order; junction bases with no gene match: 9. The germline V gene has CDR1 DFQATT and CDR2 SNEGSKA (reference sequence). The CDR3 is 17 residues long. These data are taken from a study of blood T cell repertoires in COVID-19. In the authors' methods: Estimation of nucleated cell counts relied on the amplification of reference gene primers. The table came from immunoSEQ multiplex PCR; TCRdb's copy has only in-frame clones and leaves some out. The DNA gave D and trimming, while V, J and clone size come from that table. Of 130,000 to 150,000 clones detected, approximately 84% appear once; the ten largest clones hold 5.5% to 8%.

V is TRBV20-1 and J is TRBJ2-3; TRBD2 aligns across 10 bases. The clonotype originates from a human donor in a cohort sampled during active COVID-19. Source material: peripheral blood. CDR3 DNA sequence: TGCAGTGCTAGTTCCCTAGCGGGGGCCCTTAGCACAGATACGCAGTATTTT. Amino acid sequence: CSASSLAGALSTDTQYF.